A single sample is the source of the 12 T cell receptor beta chains below, sequenced in a study of response to subunit inactivated influenza vaccine. TCRdb itself ran the RT-PCR reads through MiXCR, one entry per CDR3 protein. Among around 530,000 distinct CDR3 sequences, over 9.5% were seen once, and the ten largest hold 9.5% to 13%. The source material was PBMCs from blood, sampled on the day of vaccination. The source is a man in his fifties who received an inactivated influenza vaccine.

The chain has TRBV19 and TRBJ2-7, with TRBD1 as a possible D gene (5 bases). Germline V lookup: CDR1 LNHDA, CDR2 SQIVND (reference sequence). This CDR3 contains 12 residues. V shed 5 bases and J shed 4 bases, with 9 bases lying between them. The CDR3 DNA follows: TGTGCCAGTAGTGTACCAGGGTACGAGCAGTACTTC. Its translation is CASSVPGYEQYF. The complete variable domain, with remaining parts taken from reference TRBV19 and TRBJ2-7, reads DGGITQSPKYLFRKEGQNVTLSCEQNLNHDAMYWYRQDPGQGLRLIYYSQIVNDFQKGDIAEGYSVSREKKESFPLTVTSAQKNPTAFYLCASSVPGYEQYFGPGTRLTVT.

The chain uses TRBV21-1 and TRBJ1-2; the D call TRBD1 from the table was never checked on the DNA. TRBV21-1 is termed a pseudogene. CDR3 length equals 15 residues. CDR3 amino acids: CASSKVQGGNYGYTF. The CDR3 DNA reads TGTGCCAGCAGCAAGGTACAGGGCGGCAACTATGGCTACACCTTC.

The gene calls are TRBV13 and TRBJ2-3; TRBD2 agrees at 12 bases. Trimming took 5 bases from V and 2 from J; bases not matched to a gene: 8. CDR3 length: 17 residues. The germline V gene encodes CDR1 PRHDT and CDR2 FYEKMQ (reference sequence). CDR3 amino acids: CASSLLTSGSPTDTQYF. CDR3 in DNA: TGTGCCAGCAGCCTCCTGACTAGCGGGAGTCCCACAGATACGCAGTATTTT.

This clonotype was recorded many times. The chain combines TRBV6-2 or TRBV6-3 with TRBJ2-1; D is unresolved. Germline V lookup: CDR1 MNHEY, CDR2 SVGEGT. The CDR3 runs to 15 residues. With 2 bases removed from V and 0 bases from J, the gap between germline ends came to 8 bases. In DNA form, the CDR3 reads TGTGCCAGCAGTTACGAATCGAGCTCCTACAATGAGCAGTTCTTC. Encoded protein: CASSYESSSYNEQFF.

The table lists this clonotype with a few counts. The rearrangement uses TRBV4-3 and TRBJ2-1, with 8 bases that match TRBD1. CDR1 and CDR2 (germline): LGHNA, YSLEER. This CDR3 has 17 residues. V lost 0 bases and J lost 4; bases outside the gene matches: 8. CDR3 bases: TGCGCCAGCAGCCAAGATAGGCGCGGACAGGGATACAATGAGCAGTTCTTC. It translates to CASSQDRRGQGYNEQFF.

This clonotype was observed once. The J gene is TRBJ2-2, the V gene TRBV6-5; 10 nucleotides line up with TRBD2. CDR3 length: 17 residues. V dropped 2 bases and J dropped 4; count of bases not matched to a gene: 7. In germline, CDR1 is MNHEY, CDR2 SVGAGI. In DNA, the CDR3 is TGTGCCAGCAGTTACCAACTAGCGGGGCGGGGCACCGGGGAGCTGTTTTTT. It encodes CASSYQLAGRGTGELFF.

V is TRBV3-1 and J is TRBJ2-1; 7 nucleotides match TRBD2. J lost 16 bases, V lost 6 bases, and 12 bases had no gene match. The CDR3 has 12 amino acids. Germline V CDR1 and CDR2: LGHDT, YNNKEL (reference sequence). Written as DNA, the CDR3 is TGTGCCAGCAGGGATTTGGGGGGGGGTCTATTCTTC. It translates to CASRDLGGGLFF.

This clonotype appeared a few times. The chain links TRBV5-1 to TRBJ1-4; D gene unclear. The germline gives CDR1 SGHRS, CDR2 YFSETQ. Trimming shortened V by 2 bases and J by 5 bases, and 10 bases separated the two germline ends. The CDR3 is 14 amino acids. The CDR3 is CASSFDGLNEKLFF. DNA of the CDR3: TGCGCCAGCAGCTTCGACGGGTTAAATGAAAAACTGTTTTTT.

The rearrangement uses TRBV4-3 and TRBJ2-2; D gene uncertain. Germline values: CDR1 LGHNA, CDR2 YSLEER. V dropped 0 bases and J dropped 4 bases, with 6 bases sitting between them. CDR3 length equals 14 residues. This chain's CDR3 is CASSQDIATGELFF. CDR3 nucleotide sequence: TGCGCCAGCAGCCAAGATATCGCCACCGGGGAGCTGTTTTTT.

The chain employs TRBV3-1 and TRBJ2-1; 13 bases align to TRBD2. Trimming took 1 base from V and 4 from J; bases not matched to a gene: 7. CDR1 is LGHDT, CDR2 YNNKEL, per germline (reference sequence). CDR3 length equals 18 residues. In nucleotides, the CDR3 is TGTGCCAGCAGCCAAGGCTATGTGACTAGCGGGAGGTACAATGAGCAGTTCTTC. This sequence encodes CASSQGYVTSGRYNEQFF.

This clonotype was seen ten or more times. The CDR3 bases are TGTGCCAGCAGCTTCGGGGCAATGAACACTGAAGCTTTCTTT. Encoded protein: CASSFGAMNTEAFF. The V call is TRBV7-2, the J call TRBJ1-1; the D gene is possibly TRBD1 (5 bases). V dropped 3 bases and J dropped 0 bases, with 8 bases sitting between them. The CDR3 sequence is 14 residues long. Germline V gene sequence: CDR1 SGHTA, CDR2 FQGNSA.

This clonotype was picked up a small number of times. The chain recombines TRBV15 with TRBJ2-7; D might be TRBD2 (5 bases). Trimming removed 0 bases from V and 1 base from J, with 10 bases in between. The CDR3 extends over 15 amino acids. Per the germline V gene, CDR1 is LNHNV and CDR2 is YYDKDF (reference sequence). The CDR3 region is CATSRDHRGSYEQYF. The CDR3 nucleotides read TGTGCCACCAGCAGAGATCATCGGGGATCCTACGAGCAGTACTTC.